The rows below give T cell receptor beta chains drawn from one sample of a study of beta chain features in type 1 diabetes. Libraries were prepared by immunoSEQ multiplex PCR; TCRdb keeps only in-frame clonotypes and omits some of them. Among around 250,000 clones, roughly 22% were seen once, and the ten largest hold more than 0.025%. What was sequenced was naive CD4+ T cells from blood. Source of these receptors: a middle-aged woman with type 1 diabetes. Both conserved end residues are trimmed from each CDR3.

>TRBJ1-6|TRBV7-2
ASSTRGGVGSPLH
>TRBJ1-1|TRBV4-2
ASSAGLLNTEAF
>TRBJ2-7|TRBV5-6
ASSLGLAGASSYEQY
>TRBJ2-7|TRBV10-3
AITADRAYEQY
>TRBJ1-4|TRBV9
ASSVRGQANEKLF
>TRBJ2-7|TRBV2
ASRPAGTGGEQY
>TRBJ2-7|TRBV20-1
SADGTYEQY
>TRBJ2-5|TRBV7-3
ASSLTSGGAGETQY
>TRBJ2-2|TRBV7-2
ASSLAPAGGGELF
>TRBJ1-5|TRBV30
AWTRDNQPQH
>TRBJ2-5|TRBV5-8
ASSLALAGETQY
>TRBJ2-1|TRBV30
AWSGMGTGSYNEQF
>TRBJ1-4|TRBV2
ASSGAGGRDEKLF
>TRBJ1-5|TRBV18
ASSAGAQPQH
>TRBJ2-7|TRBV23-1
ASSQPRRPTGEDAYEQY
>TRBJ2-5|TRBV9
ASSVGAGGGQETQY
>TRBJ2-7|TRBV28
ASSPGQDVYEQY
>TRBJ2-4|TRBV6-4
ASSARTVLKGDIQY
>TRBJ2-7|TRBV28
ASRSPLAGKVYEQY
>TRBJ1-2|TRBV30
AWSVWGTGTQDRYT